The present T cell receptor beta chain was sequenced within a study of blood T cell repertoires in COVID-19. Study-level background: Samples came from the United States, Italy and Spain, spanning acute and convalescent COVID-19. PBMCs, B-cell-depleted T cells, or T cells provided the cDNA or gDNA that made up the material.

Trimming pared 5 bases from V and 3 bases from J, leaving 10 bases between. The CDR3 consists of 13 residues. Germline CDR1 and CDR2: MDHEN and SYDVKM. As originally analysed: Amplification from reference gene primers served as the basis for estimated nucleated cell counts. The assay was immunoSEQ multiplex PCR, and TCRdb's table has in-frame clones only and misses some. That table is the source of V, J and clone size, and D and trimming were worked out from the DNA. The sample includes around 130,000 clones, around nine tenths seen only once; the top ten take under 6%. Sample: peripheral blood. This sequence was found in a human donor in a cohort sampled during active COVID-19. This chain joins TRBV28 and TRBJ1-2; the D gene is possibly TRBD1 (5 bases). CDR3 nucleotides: TGTGCCAGCAGTCCCTGGGGGGACTATGGCTACACCTTC. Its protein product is CASSPWGDYGYTF.